This T cell receptor beta chain was retrieved from a study of control samples from healthy donors and cancer patients. Sequencing was performed with immunoSEQ multiplex PCR; in TCRdb, only in-frame clones are kept and a portion is missing. Here the sample spans tens of thousands of clones, 93% being singletons. The CDR3 is 13 residues long. CDR1 is LGHDT and CDR2 is YNNKEL in the germline V gene (reference sequence). Trimming took off 1 base at V and 2 bases at J, with 6 bases between the two ends. Sequenced: PBMCs. This sequence was found in a woman aged 45 to 65 with head and neck cancer. The chain combines TRBV3-1 (or the pseudogene TRBV3-2) with TRBJ2-7; tentatively, D is TRBD1 (6 bases). CDR3 loop: CASSQAGAYEQYF. CDR3 nucleotides: TGTGCCAGCAGCCAAGCAGGGGCCTACGAGCAGTACTTC.